This T cell receptor (beta chain) was sequenced for a study of blood T cells in healthy people across ages. On this clonotype itself: Its antigen is not identified.

Broader study findings: Long-lived and aged donors differed, with more naive CD4+ cells and higher diversity in the long-lived. Per million T cells, TCR beta diversity dropped roughly linearly as age increased.

The authors ran a second PCR of about 7 to 11 cycles using a sample-barcoded 5' primer and a J-beta primer mix. CDR3-containing paired-end reads numbered at least 3 million in each sample. One entry per CDR3 protein, called by TCRdb with MiXCR from the 5' RACE reads. Of just over 800,000 distinct CDR3 sequences listed, around 62% were seen once; the top ten hold around a quarter. Isolating PBMCs gave at least 6 million of these cells per sample. This CDR3 is 17 amino acids long. Trimming left V 3 bases short and J 4 bases short, with 21 bases between. Germline V gene sequence: CDR1 LGHNA, CDR2 YNFKEQ.

The rearrangement joins TRBV4-2 to TRBJ1-1, with D maybe TRBD1 (6 bases). The sample taken for sequencing was blood. The source is a man aged 25-45 years in good health. CDR3 in amino acids: CASSQNRDTNTVTEAFF. CDR3 DNA: TGTGCCAGCAGCCAGAACCGGGACACCAACACTGTCACTGAAGCTTTCTTT.